The 8 T cell receptor beta chains below were found in one sample sequenced in a study of blood T cell repertoires in COVID-19. Sequencing used immunoSEQ multiplex PCR; TCRdb keeps in-frame clones, though not all of them. This sample has roughly 250,000 clones; roughly three quarters occur once, and the top ten carry over 3%. The material sequenced was peripheral blood. These TCRs come from a woman aged 40 to 55 with active or convalescent COVID-19.

This clone came up once. V and J are TRBV5-1 and TRBJ2-5; D may be TRBD1 (5 bases). The CDR3 spans 14 residues. Trimming took 2 bases from V and 2 from J, leaving 10 bases between them. Germline lookup yields CDR1 SGHRS and CDR2 YFSETQ. The CDR3 spells CASSLGSGQETQYF. CDR3 sequence (DNA): TGCGCCAGCAGCTTAGGTTCAGGGCAAGAGACCCAGTACTTC.

The chain uses TRBV30 and TRBJ1-3; 7 bases are shared with TRBD1. Germline V gives CDR1 GTSNPN, CDR2 SVGIG (reference sequence). The V segment lost 2 bases and the J segment 5 bases; nucleotides outside the gene matches: 3. The CDR3 runs to 13 residues. CDR3 nucleotides: TGTGCCTGGAGTCAGGGGGGTCGAAACACCATATATTTT. Encoded protein: CAWSQGGRNTIYF.

This rearrangement joins TRBV9 to TRBJ1-3; the match to TRBD1 covers 10 bases. Germline V gene lookup returns CDR1 SGDLS and CDR2 YYNGEE. This CDR3 has 18 residues. The J segment lost 4 bases and the V segment lost 0 bases, leaving 10 bases of the junction unmatched. The CDR3 here is CASSVAGDRGQGGNTIYF. CDR3 bases: TGTGCCAGCAGCGTAGCGGGAGACAGGGGGCAAGGAGGAAACACCATATATTTT.

This clone was detected only a few times. This chain uses TRBV2 with TRBJ2-7, with D perhaps matching TRBD2 (5 bases). CDR1 is SNHLY and CDR2 is FYNNEI in the germline V gene. This CDR3 is 11 amino acids long. Between the trimmed V and J ends, which lost 0 bases and 12 bases, there was a span of 9 bases. The CDR3 DNA follows: TGTGCCAGCAGTGAAGCGAGGGTATGGTACTTC. Translation gives CASSEARVWYF. Full variable domain (rest looked up from reference TRBV2 and TRBJ2-7): EPEVTQTPSHQVTQMGQEVILRCVPISNHLYFYWYRQILGQKVEFLVSFYNNEISEKSEIFDDQFSVERPDGSNFTLKIRSTKLEDSAMYFCASSEARVWYFGPGTRLTVT.

This clone was counted a few times. The chain recombines TRBV7-6 with TRBJ1-1; a possible D gene is TRBD1 (6 bases). V was pared by 5 bases and J by 5 bases, with 18 bases between. The CDR3 covers 15 residues. In germline, CDR1 is SGHVS, CDR2 FNYEAQ. For the CDR3, the DNA is TGTGCCAGCAGCCGGGGGGCGTCCCTTTGGACTGAAGCTTTCTTT. It specifies CASSRGASLWTEAFF.

The rearrangement uses TRBV28 and TRBJ2-1; D possibly corresponds to TRBD2 (6 bases). This CDR3 comprises 15 residues. Trimming took off 8 bases at V and 13 bases at J, with 27 bases between the two ends. Germline V gene data show CDR1 as MDHEN and CDR2 as SYDVKM. CDR3 nucleotide sequence: TGTGCCAGCCGATCCTTTTGGGGGGACTCACCGGGCCAGTTCTTC. Translating gives CASRSFWGDSPGQFF.

The V gene is TRBV5-1, the J gene TRBJ1-1, with 10 positions matching TRBD1. Germline V gives CDR1 SGHRS, CDR2 YFSETQ. The junction had 8 bases not matched to a gene; V was cut back by 3 bases and J by 3 bases. The CDR3 totals 16 residues. The CDR3 bases are TGCGCCAGCAGCTCCCGGGACAGGGGCGCGGACACTGAAGCTTTCTTT. Protein sequence: CASSSRDRGADTEAFF.

V and J are TRBV28 and TRBJ1-5; D ambiguous. Germline values: CDR1 MDHEN, CDR2 SYDVKM. The CDR3 runs to 13 residues. V was pared by 7 bases and J by 1 base, with 8 bases between. As DNA, the CDR3 is TGTGCCAGCATAGGCGGGAGCAATCAGCCCCAGCATTTT. As protein: CASIGGSNQPQHF.